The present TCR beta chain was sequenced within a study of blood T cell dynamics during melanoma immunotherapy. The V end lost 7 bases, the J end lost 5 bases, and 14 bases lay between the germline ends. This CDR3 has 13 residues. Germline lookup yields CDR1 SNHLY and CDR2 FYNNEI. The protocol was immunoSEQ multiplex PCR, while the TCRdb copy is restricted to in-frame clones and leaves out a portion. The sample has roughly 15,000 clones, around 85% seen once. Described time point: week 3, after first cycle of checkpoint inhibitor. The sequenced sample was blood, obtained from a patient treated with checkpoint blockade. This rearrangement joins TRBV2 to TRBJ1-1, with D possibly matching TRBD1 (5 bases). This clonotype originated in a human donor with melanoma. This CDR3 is CASKAERGTEAFF. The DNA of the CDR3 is TGTGCCAGCAAAGCGGAACGGGGGACTGAAGCTTTCTTT. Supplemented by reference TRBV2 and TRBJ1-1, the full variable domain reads EPEVTQTPSHQVTQMGQEVILRCVPISNHLYFYWYRQILGQKVEFLVSFYNNEISEKSEIFDDQFSVERPDGSNFTLKIRSTKLEDSAMYFCASKAERGTEAFFGQGTRLTVV.